The clone carrying this T cell receptor beta chain has at least ten counts. The antigen is not known. Germline CDR1 reads KGHSH; CDR2 reads LQKENI. With 3 bases clipped from V and 6 bases from J, the junction kept 3 bases outside the gene matches. The CDR3 is made up of 14 amino acids. The sample is drawn from a study of human T cells and chemical hapten exposure. Time point in this sample: patch test 1, 2 weeks after DPC sensitization. As for treatment: therapeutic diphenylcyclopropenone sensitization with weekly scalp DPC. Overall study findings and caveats: Controls had significantly fewer large CDR3 similarity clusters than were formed by expanded TCRs.

Attachment of unique molecular identifiers to individual cDNA molecules was performed in the library. One entry per CDR3 protein, called by TCRdb with MiXCR from the RACE reads. This table has a few hundred thousand distinct CDR3 sequences, about 4.4% appearing once. This sequence was found in a woman aged 45-60 years with alopecia areata. Some clones in this sample may be carry-over from other donors' samples. Source: whole blood, taken in connection with sensitization to the hapten diphenylcyclopropenone (DPC). This chain uses TRBV18 with TRBJ1-1; 11 bases are shared with TRBD1. The CDR3 is CASSPGQGASEAFF. The DNA for the CDR3 is TGTGCCAGCTCACCCGGACAGGGGGCCTCTGAAGCTTTCTTT.